Listed here are 26 T cell receptor beta chains from one sample, sequenced in a study of cytomegalovirus exposure and HLA in healthy donors. 60 Vbeta and 13 Jbeta primers were used in PCR. Using immunoSEQ multiplex PCR, the repertoire was profiled, and TCRdb retains in-frame clones only, with some absent. The sample lists 200,000 to 300,000 clones, roughly 86% seen once, with roughly 2% in the top ten. Material for sequencing was PBMCs. The receptors originated from a woman aged 40 to 55 in good health and CMV-seropositive.

V and J are TRBV30 and TRBJ1-1; 8 nucleotides line up with TRBD1. Germline lookup yields CDR1 GTSNPN and CDR2 SVGIG (reference sequence). J gave up 4 bases and V 2 bases, and 3 bases lay outside the gene matches. This CDR3 contains 13 residues. The CDR3 region has the DNA TGTGCCTGGAGTTCGGACAGGGCCACTGAAGCTTTCTTT. Its translation is CAWSSDRATEAFF.

The rearrangement uses TRBV29-1 and TRBJ2-3; 9 nucleotides line up with TRBD2. This CDR3 is 15 amino acids long. CDR1 is SQVTM and CDR2 is ANQGSEA in the germline V gene. V gave up 1 base and J gave up 0 bases; unmatched junction bases: 2. CDR3 in amino acids: CSVEGTSESTDTQYF. The CDR3 DNA follows: TGCAGCGTTGAAGGGACTAGCGAGAGCACAGATACGCAGTATTTT.

The CDR3 region has the DNA TGTGCCAGCAGCGCAGGTCTAATGGGGAGCGGAGAGCAGTTCTTC. This codes for CASSAGLMGSGEQFF. The chain recombines TRBV7-3 with TRBJ2-1; a possible D gene is TRBD2 (5 bases). CDR1 and CDR2 (germline): SGHTA, FQGTGA. This CDR3 region has 15 residues. V lost 5 bases and J lost 10, with 21 bases in between.

CDR3 residues: CASSISRASDYEQYF. The CDR3 DNA reads TGTGCCAGCAGTATATCGAGGGCTAGCGACTACGAGCAGTACTTC. The chain combines TRBV6-1 with TRBJ2-7, with D maybe TRBD2 (6 bases). CDR3 length equals 15 residues. V was trimmed by 5 bases and J by 3 bases, leaving 17 bases between them. Germline V gene sequence: CDR1 MNHNS, CDR2 SASEGT.

This clone was seen only once. The chain employs TRBV10-3 and TRBJ2-1, with 9 bases aligning to TRBD2. CDR3 length: 16 amino acids. V was clipped by 2 bases and J by 7 bases; unmatched bases: 9. The germline CDR1 and CDR2 sequences are ENHRY and SYGVKD. The CDR3 DNA reads TGTGCCATCAGTGAGGATGGGACTAGCTATGGAAATGAGCAGTTCTTC. It encodes CAISEDGTSYGNEQFF.

The chain combines TRBV5-5 with TRBJ1-3, with D unresolved. This CDR3 is 15 amino acids long. Trimming left V 1 base short and J 0 bases short, with 8 bases between. Per germline, CDR1 SGHKS and CDR2 YYEKEE (reference sequence). The CDR3 is CASSLFGDSGNTIYF. In DNA form, the CDR3 reads TGTGCCAGCAGCTTGTTCGGGGACTCTGGAAACACCATATATTTT.

This sequence joins TRBV11-2 and TRBJ1-5, with TRBD1 matching over 7 bases. V gave up 5 bases and J gave up 7 bases; unmatched junction bases: 5. The CDR3 loop spans 13 amino acids. The germline gives CDR1 SGHAT, CDR2 FQNNGV. The CDR3: CASSTDRAQPQHF. CDR3 nucleotides: TGTGCCAGCAGCACCGACAGGGCCCAGCCCCAGCATTTT.

V and J are TRBV7-2 and TRBJ2-7; 10 bases are shared with TRBD2. Germline V gene lookup returns CDR1 SGHTA and CDR2 FQGNSA. The CDR3 is made up of 16 amino acids. Germline trimming cut 1 base from V and 2 bases from J; bases unmatched to any gene: 5. For the CDR3, the DNA is TGTGCCAGCAGCTTAGTGGGGGGACTAGCGACCTACGAGCAGTACTTC. Translated: CASSLVGGLATYEQYF.

This chain uses TRBV27 with TRBJ2-7, with 12 bases that match TRBD2. The germline CDR1 and CDR2 sequences are MNHEY and SMNVEV (reference sequence). J was trimmed by 3 bases and V by 4 bases; bases with no gene match: 7. CDR3 size: 16 residues. CDR3 in amino acids: CASSSPTSGRNYEQYF. The CDR3 coding sequence is TGTGCCAGCAGTTCCCCGACTAGCGGGAGAAACTACGAGCAGTACTTC.

As for this clone: The same CDR3 also results from other DNA sequences found in this sample. The rearrangement uses TRBV9 and TRBJ2-5; D is unclear. In germline, CDR1 is SGDLS, CDR2 YYNGEE. Trimming took 5 bases from V and 5 from J, leaving 13 bases between them. The CDR3 loop spans 13 amino acids. The CDR3 spells CASSVGPRETQYF. CDR3 coding DNA: TGTGCCAGCAGTGTTGGGCCGCGCGAGACCCAGTACTTC. The full variable domain, its missing parts supplied by reference TRBV9 and TRBJ2-5, is DSGVTQTPKHLITATGQRVTLRCSPRSGDLSVYWYQQSLDQGLQFLIQYYNGEERAKGNILERFSAQQFPDLHSELNLSSLELGDSALYFCASSVGPRETQYFGPGTRLLVL.

This clone was recorded once. The rearrangement joins TRBV7-3 to TRBJ2-2; TRBD1 matches at 8 bases. This CDR3 contains 17 residues. Unmatched junction bases numbered 6, after V lost 3 bases and J lost 0 bases. Germline V CDR1 and CDR2: SGHTA, FQGTGA. The CDR3 loop reads CASSLRQGSPNTGELFF. The CDR3 bases are TGTGCCAGCAGCTTGCGACAGGGGAGTCCGAACACCGGGGAGCTGTTTTTT. Full variable domain (missing parts from reference TRBV7-3 and TRBJ2-2): GAGVSQTPSNKVTEKGKYVELRCDPISGHTALYWYRQSLGQGPEFLIYFQGTGAADDSGLPNDRFFAVRPEGSVSTLKIQRTERGDSAVYLCASSLRQGSPNTGELFFGEGSRLTVL.

The V and J genes are TRBV19 and TRBJ1-5; TRBD1 matches at 8 bases. From germline, CDR1 is LNHDA and CDR2 SQIVND (reference sequence). Trimming at V came to 10 bases and at J to 2 bases, leaving 7 bases not matched to a gene. This CDR3 comprises 14 residues. CDR3: CAIATGVGNQPQHF. CDR3 coding DNA: TGTGCCATTGCGACAGGGGTTGGCAATCAGCCCCAGCATTTT.

The chain joins TRBV6-1 to TRBJ2-7; D gene uncertain. From germline, CDR1 is MNHNS and CDR2 SASEGT. This CDR3 is 13 amino acids long. V lost 3 bases and J lost 6, with 12 bases in between. The CDR3 here is CASSDVTAFEQYF. The DNA of the CDR3 is TGTGCCAGCAGTGATGTAACAGCCTTCGAGCAGTACTTC.

The J gene is TRBJ1-2, the V gene TRBV10-3, with TRBD1 matching over 7 bases. The germline CDR1 and CDR2 sequences are ENHRY and SYGVKD. The CDR3 is 15 residues long. V lost 6 bases to trimming and J lost 9 bases; unmatched junction nucleotides: 16. The CDR3 coding sequence is TGTGCCATCAGCAGCGATCAGGGGGGCGAGTATCGCTACACCTTC. This codes for CAISSDQGGEYRYTF.

A note on this clone: Within the sample, other DNA sequences also encode this same CDR3. The J gene is TRBJ2-7, the V gene TRBV6-5, with TRBD1 matching over 7 bases. Trimming at V came to 4 bases and at J to 1 base, leaving 4 bases not matched to a gene. The CDR3 loop spans 14 amino acids. CDR1 and CDR2 (germline): MNHEY, SVGAGI. The CDR3 here is CASSSRQGSYEQYF. DNA of the CDR3: TGTGCCAGCAGTTCCCGACAGGGTTCCTACGAGCAGTACTTC.

The V gene is TRBV11-3, the J gene TRBJ1-4; 10 positions match TRBD1. Trimming removed 5 bases from V and 5 bases from J; junction bases left unmatched: 8. This CDR3 is built from 16 residues. Germline CDR1 is SGHNT and CDR2 is YENEEA. CDR3 sequence reads: CASSLTLGQGNEKLFF. CDR3 nucleotides: TGTGCCAGCAGCCTTACTCTGGGACAGGGGAATGAAAAACTGTTTTTT.

As concerns this clone: This sample includes further DNA sequences coding for the same CDR3. The chain has TRBV27 and TRBJ1-6; 9 nucleotides line up with TRBD1. Germline V gene data show CDR1 as MNHEY and CDR2 as SMNVEV (reference sequence). CDR3 length: 16 amino acids. V shed 4 bases, J shed 10 bases, and the junction held 11 bases outside the gene matches. The CDR3 sequence is CASSSIYGTGNSPLHF. DNA for the CDR3: TGTGCCAGCAGTTCGATCTACGGGACAGGGAACTCACCCCTCCACTTT.

The J gene is TRBJ2-1, the V gene TRBV5-1; 9 bases fit TRBD2. V was clipped by 0 bases and J by 4 bases; unmatched bases: 5. Germline V gene data show CDR1 as SGHRS and CDR2 as YFSETQ. The CDR3 spans 16 residues. The CDR3 nucleotides are TGCGCCAGCAGCTTGGCCCTGCGGGAGGGTTACAATGAGCAGTTCTTC. Translating gives CASSLALREGYNEQFF.

Turning to this clone: This sample includes further DNA sequences coding for the same CDR3. The chain couples TRBV7-3 to TRBJ2-1; D is possibly TRBD2 (6 bases). V lost 5 bases and J lost 0, with 11 bases in between. The CDR3 extends over 15 amino acids. Per germline, CDR1 SGHTA and CDR2 FQGTGA. Written as DNA, the CDR3 is TGTGCCAGCAGCCTTAGCGGAAGCTCCTACAATGAGCAGTTCTTC. The encoded protein is CASSLSGSSYNEQFF.

This clone was detected only once. The chain joins TRBV19 to TRBJ2-1, with D maybe TRBD1 (6 bases). CDR1 is LNHDA, CDR2 SQIVND, per germline (reference sequence). This CDR3 has 15 amino acids. Deletions cut 7 bases from V and 2 bases from J, with 15 bases between. CDR3 sequence: CASKPGHNAYNEQFF. In nucleotides, the CDR3 is TGTGCCAGTAAGCCGGGACACAACGCCTACAATGAGCAGTTCTTC.

This chain uses TRBV19 with TRBJ2-7; TRBD2 matches at 8 bases. From germline, CDR1 is LNHDA and CDR2 SQIVND (reference sequence). This CDR3 comprises 15 residues. The ends lost 2 bases at V and 1 base at J; junction bases unmatched: 4. CDR3 loop: CASSINAGGSYEQYF. DNA for the CDR3: TGTGCCAGTAGTATAAATGCGGGAGGTTCCTACGAGCAGTACTTC.

V and J are TRBV19 and TRBJ1-5, with D possibly matching TRBD1 (5 bases). The germline gives CDR1 LNHDA, CDR2 SQIVND (reference sequence). V was cut by 0 bases and J by 3 bases, with 6 bases left in between. The CDR3 has 14 amino acids. In nucleotides, the CDR3 is TGTGCCAGTAGTATAGAGACAGACAATCAGCCCCAGCATTTT. This encodes CASSIETDNQPQHF.

CDR3 nucleotide sequence: TGTGCCAGCTCAGATACTAGAAACAATGAGCAGTTCTTC. Translated: CASSDTRNNEQFF. The chain has TRBV18 and TRBJ2-1, with D perhaps TRBD2 (5 bases). This CDR3 spans 13 amino acids. With 5 bases removed from V and 5 bases from J, the gap between germline ends came to 10 bases. Per the germline V gene, CDR1 is KGHSH and CDR2 is LQKENI.

V usage is TRBV7-2 and J usage is TRBJ2-7; D not certain. Deletions cut 2 bases from V and 3 bases from J, with 5 bases between. CDR3 size: 12 residues. Germline V gives CDR1 SGHTA, CDR2 FQGNSA. The CDR3 loop reads CASSLIGYEQYF. The CDR3 DNA reads as TGTGCCAGCAGCTTAATCGGCTACGAGCAGTACTTC.

The gene calls are TRBV7-2 and TRBJ2-3, with 7 bases that match TRBD2. The trim removed 5 bases at V and 6 bases at J, leaving 5 bases unmatched. CDR3 length equals 13 residues. Per the germline V gene, CDR1 is SGHTA and CDR2 is FQGNSA. The CDR3 nucleotides read TGTGCCAGCAGCAGAGCGGGACCGGATACGCAGTATTTT. Its translation: CASSRAGPDTQYF.

The chain joins TRBV13 to TRBJ2-7; 7 bases match TRBD2. The junction had 6 bases not matched to a gene; V was cut back by 5 bases and J by 2 bases. In germline, CDR1 is PRHDT, CDR2 FYEKMQ (reference sequence). The CDR3 runs 14 residues. The CDR3 region is CASSPSGEAYEQYF. The CDR3 region has the DNA TGTGCCAGCAGCCCAAGCGGGGAAGCCTACGAGCAGTACTTC. The full variable domain, its missing parts supplied by reference TRBV13 and TRBJ2-7, is AAGVIQSPRHLIKEKRETATLKCYPIPRHDTVYWYQQGPGQDPQFLISFYEKMQSDKGSIPDRFSAQQFSDYHSELNMSSLELGDSALYFCASSPSGEAYEQYFGPGTRLTVT.